This is a list of T cell receptor beta chains from one sample in a study of radiotherapy plus CTLA-4 blockade in lung cancer. Method: immunoSEQ multiplex PCR; TCRdb's copy keeps in-frame clones and lacks some. The sample has about 32,000 clones, 75% to 90% seen once; the top ten hold 5.5% to 7%. Sequenced material: peripheral blood, taken from a patient treated with radiotherapy plus ipilimumab. Every receptor here comes from a human donor with non-small cell lung cancer who had stable disease on radiotherapy plus ipilimumab. Each CDR3 is given with its conserved first and last residue. The D gene is left open where the match is weak. Clone size is stated in some rows and not others, as once, few, many or a class when expanded.

j_gene,d_gene,abundance,v_gene,CDR3nt,CDR3aa
TRBJ2-3,TRBD2,.,TRBV23-1,TGCGCCAGCAGTCCTCCGCGCGGGAGGGTTAGAGATACGCAGTATTTT,CASSPPRGRVRDTQYF
TRBJ2-2,.,.,TRBV7-9,TGTGCCAGCAGAGACGGGAGAAGGAACACCGGGGAGCTGTTTTTT,CASRDGRRNTGELFF
TRBJ2-5,TRBD1,.,TRBV15,TGTGCCACCAGCAGAGATCTTAGGGGGACAGCCACGGTGAAAGAGACCCAGTACTTC,CATSRDLRGTATVKETQYF
TRBJ2-1,TRBD2,once,TRBV7-9,TGTGCCAGCAGCACTGAGAGCGGGAAGCAGTTCTTC,CASSTESGKQFF
TRBJ2-2,.,.,TRBV7-2,TGTGCCAGCAGCCCACAGGGTGGAACCGGGGAGCTGTTTTTT,CASSPQGGTGELFF
TRBJ2-1,TRBD2,.,TRBV7-9,TGTGCCAGCAGCTCACCCCGGACTAGCGGGAGGGCCCTAGGCAATGAGCAGTTCTTC,CASSSPRTSGRALGNEQFF
TRBJ2-2,.,once,TRBV30,TGTGCCTGGAGTGGACAGTTGAACACCGGGGAGCTGTTTTTT,CAWSGQLNTGELFF
TRBJ2-7,TRBD2,few,TRBV10-3,TGTGCCATCAGTGAGTCGACTCGGGAGCGGGAGGGCCTTTTGGGGCAGTACTTC,CAISESTREREGLLGQYF
TRBJ2-5,.,.,TRBV15,TGTGCCACCAGCAGAGACTCTCCGGAGGCCCAGTACTTC,CATSRDSPEAQYF
TRBJ2-3,TRBD2,few,TRBV2,TGTGCCAGCACCCAAATGGGCGGGAGGGAGCCAGGAAATACGCAGTATTTT,CASTQMGGREPGNTQYF
TRBJ2-4,.,.,TRBV5-1,TGCGCCAGCAGCTTCATTATCGGAGGGGGCTCGGGCAAAAACATTCAGTACTTC,CASSFIIGGGSGKNIQYF
TRBJ1-5,.,.,TRBV19,TGTGCCAGTAGTATAGGGTCGGGGGGCCGATCCAATCAGCCCCAGCATTTT,CASSIGSGGRSNQPQHF
TRBJ2-3,TRBD1,.,TRBV30,TGTGCCTGGAGTGTAGAGGGGGCTTTGCTTGGTACGCAGTATTTT,CAWSVEGALLGTQYF
TRBJ2-2,TRBD2,.,TRBV2,TGTGCCAGCACTAAAGAGATAGGGAGGGACACCGGGGAGCTGTTTTTT,CASTKEIGRDTGELFF
TRBJ1-1,.,medium-sized,TRBV19,TGTGCCAGTAGTATAGATGCAGGGTGGACTGAAGCTTTCTTT,CASSIDAGWTEAFF
TRBJ1-1,.,few,TRBV1,TGCACCAGCAGCCAAAACCCCCCCGCAAACAGGGTCGCCCTAGCTTTCTTT,CTSSQNPPANRVALAFF
TRBJ2-1,.,.,TRBV19,TGTGCCAGTAGTATATCCGCGGGACAGGAGCAGTTCTTC,CASSISAGQEQFF
TRBJ1-1,.,.,TRBV6-1,TGTGCCAGCAGGCCGACAGGAATGAACACTGAAGCTTTCTTT,CASRPTGMNTEAFF
TRBJ2-7,.,.,TRBV2,TGTGCCAGCAGTGAAGTCGGGATTTACGAGCAGTACTTC,CASSEVGIYEQYF
TRBJ1-5,.,.,TRBV4-1,TGCGCCAGCAGCCAAAGTGCGGGAGGTTATAGCAATCAGCCCCAGCATTTT,CASSQSAGGYSNQPQHF
TRBJ2-1,TRBD2,once,TRBV27,TGTGCCAGCAGTCCAACCCCCTCTAGCGGCTACTCCTACAATGAGCAGTTCTTC,CASSPTPSSGYSYNEQFF
TRBJ2-3,.,.,TRBV7-2,TGTGCCAGCAGCTTGGGGCTAACGGCGACAGATACGCAGTATTTT,CASSLGLTATDTQYF
TRBJ1-5,.,.,TRBV5-5,TGTGCCAGCAGCTTGTCAGTACACAGAAGCAATCAGCCCCAGCATTTT,CASSLSVHRSNQPQHF
TRBJ2-7,TRBD2,.,TRBV19,TGTGCCAGTAAGGAGACTAGCGGGGGCTACGAGCAGTACTTC,CASKETSGGYEQYF
TRBJ2-5,.,few,TRBV7-9,TGTGCCAGCAGCTTACCTCCTCGCCTGGCGGGTAGGCAAGAGACCCAGTACTTC,CASSLPPRLAGRQETQYF
TRBJ2-2,TRBD2,.,TRBV9,TGTGCCAGCAGCGTAGAATCCAGCGGGAGCACCGGGGAGCTGTTTTTT,CASSVESSGSTGELFF
TRBJ2-1,TRBD1,.,TRBV19,TGTGCCAGTATCTCTTCGGCCGGGACAGCTTACAATGAGCAGTTCTTC,CASISSAGTAYNEQFF
TRBJ1-2,.,.,TRBV4-1,TGCGCCAGCAGCCAAGTTGGGGAGCTCACCTTC,CASSQVGELTF
TRBJ1-6,.,.,TRBV6-4,TGTGCCAGTGGACAGACGGTCAATTCACCCCTCCACTTT,CASGQTVNSPLHF
TRBJ2-7,.,.,TRBV7-2,TGTGCCAGCAGTCACATCGAGGAGGGGCTCCACGAGCAGTACTTC,CASSHIEEGLHEQYF
TRBJ2-1,TRBD1,.,TRBV11-2,TGTGCCAGCAGTCCCGGGACAGCCTCCTACAATGAGCAGTTCTTC,CASSPGTASYNEQFF
TRBJ2-1,.,few,TRBV7-3,TGTGCCAGCAGCTTAAACCAAGCGGGCACCTACAATGAGCAGTTCTTC,CASSLNQAGTYNEQFF
TRBJ1-1,.,.,TRBV6-5,TGTGCCAGCAGAACCTATACCACAGGGAACACTGAAGCTTTCTTT,CASRTYTTGNTEAFF
TRBJ1-5,TRBD1,.,TRBV7-9,TGTGCCAGCAGCCCCGGAACGGGACAGGGCGAAGGAGGGCCCCAGCATTTT,CASSPGTGQGEGGPQHF
TRBJ1-2,.,once,TRBV7-2,TGTGCCAGCAGCTTCCCGTTGAGGGATGGCTACACCTTC,CASSFPLRDGYTF
TRBJ2-2,TRBD1,.,TRBV7-2,TGTGCCAGCAGCTACCAGATAGGGGGCGCAGGGTACACCGGGGAGCTGTTTTTT,CASSYQIGGAGYTGELFF
TRBJ1-2,.,.,TRBV6-1,TGTGCCAGCAGTCTCCAGGGAGGGGTGGGCTATGGCTACACCTTC,CASSLQGGVGYGYTF
TRBJ2-5,.,.,TRBV7-2,TGTGCCAGCAGTTTTATACAGCTGTTGGAGACCCAGTACTTC,CASSFIQLLETQYF
TRBJ1-3,TRBD1,once,TRBV6-1,TGTGCCAGCAGTCCGACAGGGGGCCATGGAAACACCATATATTTT,CASSPTGGHGNTIYF
TRBJ2-2,.,.,TRBV4-3,TGCGCCAGCAGCCAAGAGGCGGGACCCGCGAACACCGGGGAGCTGTTTTTT,CASSQEAGPANTGELFF